Listed below are T cell receptor beta chains from one sample, sequenced in a study of blood T cell repertoires in COVID-19. Assay used: immunoSEQ multiplex PCR; TCRdb lists only in-frame clones, some missing. The sample has roughly 200,000 clones, approximately 78% seen once. Sequencing was carried out using peripheral blood. Receptor source: a woman older than 75 with COVID-19, enrolled during active disease. CDR3s include the opening cysteine and the closing phenylalanine or tryptophan. D genes are given only for firm matches. Some rows have no size entry. The others give once, few or many, or a class for an expanded clone.

v_gene: TRBV10-3; j_gene: TRBJ1-1; abundance: -; d_gene: -; CDR3nt: TGTGCCTCCACGGGGCGGGGCGAGAACACTGAAGCTTTCTTT; CDR3aa: CASTGRGENTEAFF
v_gene: TRBV10-1; j_gene: TRBJ2-7; abundance: -; d_gene: -; CDR3nt: TGCGCCAGCAGTGAGTCGATTAGTGCCGAGCAGTACTTC; CDR3aa: CASSESISAEQYF
v_gene: TRBV5-1; j_gene: TRBJ1-2; abundance: -; d_gene: TRBD1; CDR3nt: TGCGCCAGCAGCTTGTTGTCAGGGGGCGCAACCTATGGCTACACCTTC; CDR3aa: CASSLLSGGATYGYTF
v_gene: TRBV5-8; j_gene: TRBJ2-3; abundance: once; d_gene: -; CDR3nt: TGTGCCAGCAGCTTTGGTGGCGATACGCAGTATTTT; CDR3aa: CASSFGGDTQYF
v_gene: TRBV18; j_gene: TRBJ2-6; abundance: -; d_gene: TRBD1; CDR3nt: TGTGCCAGCTCACCTGGGACAGGATCAGCTGGGGCCAACGTCCTGACTTTC; CDR3aa: CASSPGTGSAGANVLTF
v_gene: TRBV19; j_gene: TRBJ2-3; abundance: -; d_gene: TRBD1; CDR3nt: TGTGCCAGTAGTATGGACAGGGGGCGACCCGATAGCACAGATACGCAGTATTTT; CDR3aa: CASSMDRGRPDSTDTQYF
v_gene: TRBV6-5; j_gene: TRBJ2-7; abundance: -; d_gene: -; CDR3nt: TGTGCCAGCAATTCCGGGGAGACCTACGAGCAGTACTTC; CDR3aa: CASNSGETYEQYF
v_gene: TRBV7-9; j_gene: TRBJ2-3; abundance: -; d_gene: TRBD1; CDR3nt: TGTGCCAGCAGCCCCGGACAGGGGGCAAGGAGAACGCAGTATTTT; CDR3aa: CASSPGQGARRTQYF
v_gene: TRBV5-4; j_gene: TRBJ1-2; abundance: -; d_gene: -; CDR3nt: TGTGCCAGCAGCTTGCAGGGCCCATCCTCCTTCTATGGCTACACCTTC; CDR3aa: CASSLQGPSSFYGYTF
v_gene: TRBV2; j_gene: TRBJ2-1; abundance: -; d_gene: TRBD2; CDR3nt: TGTGCCAGCAGTGAAAGAGGGACTAGTTTCTACAATGAGCAGTTCTTC; CDR3aa: CASSERGTSFYNEQFF
v_gene: TRBV4-2; j_gene: TRBJ2-5; abundance: -; d_gene: TRBD2; CDR3nt: TGTGCCAGCAGCCCCCAAGGGAGGGGAGGGGAGACCCAGTACTTC; CDR3aa: CASSPQGRGGETQYF
v_gene: TRBV5-1; j_gene: TRBJ2-1; abundance: -; d_gene: TRBD1; CDR3nt: TGCGCCAGCAGCTTGTCTACAGGGGCCTACAATGAGCAGTTCTTC; CDR3aa: CASSLSTGAYNEQFF
v_gene: TRBV5-1; j_gene: TRBJ2-7; abundance: -; d_gene: TRBD2; CDR3nt: TGCGCCAGCAGCCTTGGGACTAGCGGGTACGAGCAGTACTTC; CDR3aa: CASSLGTSGYEQYF
v_gene: TRBV12-2; j_gene: TRBJ2-1; abundance: -; d_gene: -; CDR3nt: TGTGCAAGTCGCTTAGCATATCTAGCCTACAATGAGCAGTTCTTC; CDR3aa: CASRLAYLAYNEQFF
v_gene: TRBV24-1; j_gene: TRBJ1-5; abundance: -; d_gene: -; CDR3nt: TGTGCCACCAGTACAGGGTCAACCCAGCCCCAGCATTTT; CDR3aa: CATSTGSTQPQHF
v_gene: TRBV11-3; j_gene: TRBJ2-1; abundance: few; d_gene: TRBD2; CDR3nt: TGTGCCAGCGCGGGGGGCTCCTACAATGAGCAGTTCTTC; CDR3aa: CASAGGSYNEQFF
v_gene: TRBV10-3; j_gene: TRBJ2-7; abundance: -; d_gene: TRBD1; CDR3nt: TGTGCCATCAGGACAGGGAACGAGCAGTACTTC; CDR3aa: CAIRTGNEQYF
v_gene: TRBV21-1; j_gene: TRBJ2-7; abundance: -; d_gene: -; CDR3nt: TGTGCCAGCCCCGTCCCCACTACCTACGAGCAGTACTTC; CDR3aa: CASPVPTTYEQYF
v_gene: TRBV6-5; j_gene: TRBJ1-4; abundance: -; d_gene: TRBD1; CDR3nt: TGTGCCAGCAGCCAAGGAGGGACAGGGAAGGAAAAACTGTTTTTT; CDR3aa: CASSQGGTGKEKLFF
v_gene: TRBV27; j_gene: TRBJ2-1; abundance: -; d_gene: -; CDR3nt: TGTGCCAGCAGTTTACCGGGGTCCTACAATGAGCAGTTCTTC; CDR3aa: CASSLPGSYNEQFF
v_gene: TRBV5-1; j_gene: TRBJ2-1; abundance: -; d_gene: TRBD1; CDR3nt: TGCGCCAGCAGCTGGGCCCCACAGGGGTCCTACAATGAGCAGTTCTTC; CDR3aa: CASSWAPQGSYNEQFF
v_gene: TRBV9; j_gene: TRBJ2-5; abundance: -; d_gene: TRBD2; CDR3nt: TGTGCCAGCAGCGTGGCTAGCGGGGGACACCAAGAGACCCAGTACTTC; CDR3aa: CASSVASGGHQETQYF
v_gene: TRBV6-1; j_gene: TRBJ2-7; abundance: once; d_gene: -; CDR3nt: TGTGCCAGCAGTGAGGGCTCGGGACATTCCTACGAGCAGTACTTC; CDR3aa: CASSEGSGHSYEQYF
v_gene: TRBV4-3; j_gene: TRBJ2-3; abundance: -; d_gene: TRBD2; CDR3nt: TGCGCCAGCAGCCAAGAAGCCCCAGCGGGGGGGCGGGCAGATACGCAGTATTTT; CDR3aa: CASSQEAPAGGRADTQYF
v_gene: TRBV3-1/TRBV3-2; j_gene: TRBJ1-1; abundance: -; d_gene: -; CDR3nt: TGTGCCAGCAGCCAAGATCCGGCAGGCCTTGAAGCTTTCTTT; CDR3aa: CASSQDPAGLEAFF
v_gene: TRBV7-8; j_gene: TRBJ2-4; abundance: once; d_gene: TRBD2; CDR3nt: TGTGCCAGCAGCCCCCGGGCGGGAGAAGAAAACATTCAGTACTTC; CDR3aa: CASSPRAGEENIQYF
v_gene: TRBV19; j_gene: TRBJ1-2; abundance: once; d_gene: TRBD1; CDR3nt: TGTGCCAGTACCCTGGACAGGGGATACGGCTACACCTTC; CDR3aa: CASTLDRGYGYTF
v_gene: TRBV29-1; j_gene: TRBJ2-7; abundance: -; d_gene: -; CDR3nt: TGCAGCGTTGGGGAAAGGGGCGCCTACGAGCAGTACTTC; CDR3aa: CSVGERGAYEQYF
v_gene: TRBV9; j_gene: TRBJ2-4; abundance: -; d_gene: TRBD1; CDR3nt: TGTGCCAGCAGCTCACAGGGGGCTCCCATATACTTC; CDR3aa: CASSSQGAPIYF
v_gene: TRBV27; j_gene: TRBJ2-7; abundance: -; d_gene: TRBD1; CDR3nt: TGTGCCAGCAGTTTATCAGTCGGGGACAGGTTATCCTACGAGCAGTACTTC; CDR3aa: CASSLSVGDRLSYEQYF
v_gene: TRBV12-5; j_gene: TRBJ1-5; abundance: -; d_gene: -; CDR3nt: TGTGCTAGTGGTTTCCGAGGTGACCTCAATCAGCCCCAGCATTTT; CDR3aa: CASGFRGDLNQPQHF
v_gene: TRBV4-2; j_gene: TRBJ2-3; abundance: -; d_gene: TRBD2; CDR3nt: TGTGCCAGCAGCCAAGGTAGCGGGAATACAGATACGCAGTATTTT; CDR3aa: CASSQGSGNTDTQYF
v_gene: TRBV30; j_gene: TRBJ2-1; abundance: -; d_gene: TRBD2; CDR3nt: TGTGCCTGGAGTGTACGGGGCGGGGGTGAGCAGTTCTTC; CDR3aa: CAWSVRGGGEQFF
v_gene: TRBV24-1; j_gene: TRBJ1-5; abundance: -; d_gene: TRBD1; CDR3nt: TGTGCCACCAGTGATGGGACAGGCCTTATCAATCAGCCCCAGCATTTT; CDR3aa: CATSDGTGLINQPQHF
v_gene: TRBV19; j_gene: TRBJ2-5; abundance: -; d_gene: -; CDR3nt: TGTGCCAGTAGCTCTCTTCGTCTAGCGTCGGTGGAGACCCAGTACTTC; CDR3aa: CASSSLRLASVETQYF
v_gene: TRBV4-1; j_gene: TRBJ2-2; abundance: once; d_gene: -; CDR3nt: TGCGCCAGCAGCCGCCGACAGGAGACCGGGGAGCTGTTTTTT; CDR3aa: CASSRRQETGELFF
v_gene: TRBV6-8; j_gene: TRBJ1-4; abundance: -; d_gene: TRBD1; CDR3nt: TGTGCCAGCAGTTACACCGGACCCGGGACAGGGGCCGCAACTAATGAAAAACTGTTTTTT; CDR3aa: CASSYTGPGTGAATNEKLFF
v_gene: TRBV5-1; j_gene: TRBJ2-7; abundance: -; d_gene: -; CDR3nt: TGCGCCAGCAGCTTGGCAGTTCCCTACGAGCAGTACTTC; CDR3aa: CASSLAVPYEQYF
v_gene: TRBV11-2; j_gene: TRBJ2-3; abundance: -; d_gene: TRBD2; CDR3nt: TGTGCCAGCAGCTTAGTTGCGGGAGGGCCGAGCACAGATACGCAGTATTTT; CDR3aa: CASSLVAGGPSTDTQYF
v_gene: TRBV9; j_gene: TRBJ2-3; abundance: -; d_gene: TRBD2; CDR3nt: TGTGCCAGCAGCGTAGGGACTAGCGGAACCACAGATACGCAGTATTTT; CDR3aa: CASSVGTSGTTDTQYF
v_gene: TRBV30; j_gene: TRBJ2-1; abundance: -; d_gene: -; CDR3nt: TGTGCCTGGAGTTACTACCCCGGGGACAATGAGCAGTTCTTC; CDR3aa: CAWSYYPGDNEQFF
v_gene: TRBV28; j_gene: TRBJ2-5; abundance: -; d_gene: -; CDR3nt: TGTGCCAGCAGTTTGACGGGGGTCCAAGAGACCCAGTACTTC; CDR3aa: CASSLTGVQETQYF
v_gene: TRBV11-1; j_gene: TRBJ1-1; abundance: -; d_gene: TRBD1; CDR3nt: TGTGCCAGCAGCTTAGCCCAACAGGGGGACACTGAAGCTTTCTTT; CDR3aa: CASSLAQQGDTEAFF
v_gene: TRBV19; j_gene: TRBJ2-7; abundance: -; d_gene: -; CDR3nt: TGTGCCAGTAGTATAGGCCTGAGCTCCTACGAGCAGTACTTC; CDR3aa: CASSIGLSSYEQYF
v_gene: TRBV7-6; j_gene: TRBJ1-3; abundance: -; d_gene: -; CDR3nt: TGTGCCAGCAGCTTAGCAGTCTCCCGGAACACCATATATTTT; CDR3aa: CASSLAVSRNTIYF
v_gene: TRBV5-6; j_gene: TRBJ1-2; abundance: -; d_gene: -; CDR3nt: TGTGCCAGCAGCGAGGGACTTGGCTACACCTTC; CDR3aa: CASSEGLGYTF
v_gene: TRBV15; j_gene: TRBJ2-3; abundance: -; d_gene: TRBD2; CDR3nt: TGTGCCACCAGCAGAGATAGCGGGGCCGGCACAGATACGCAGTATTTT; CDR3aa: CATSRDSGAGTDTQYF
v_gene: TRBV11-2; j_gene: TRBJ2-1; abundance: -; d_gene: TRBD2; CDR3nt: TGTGCCAGCAGCATCGGACTAGCGGGGATAAATGAGCAGTTCTTC; CDR3aa: CASSIGLAGINEQFF
v_gene: TRBV19; j_gene: TRBJ2-2; abundance: -; d_gene: -; CDR3nt: TGTGCCAGTAGTACTCCCGGGGGACAGAAGATGGGGGAGCTGTTTTTT; CDR3aa: CASSTPGGQKMGELFF
v_gene: TRBV6-5; j_gene: TRBJ2-2; abundance: many; d_gene: TRBD1; CDR3nt: TGTGCCAGCGGGGACAGGGGTGCCGGGGAGCTGTTTTTT; CDR3aa: CASGDRGAGELFF
v_gene: TRBV11-3; j_gene: TRBJ2-1; abundance: -; d_gene: -; CDR3nt: TGTGCCAGCAGCTTATTCTACGGGGATGAGCAGTTCTTC; CDR3aa: CASSLFYGDEQFF
v_gene: TRBV5-1; j_gene: TRBJ2-3; abundance: -; d_gene: -; CDR3nt: TGCGCCAGCAGCTTAGCACCGGGCACAGATACGCAGTATTTT; CDR3aa: CASSLAPGTDTQYF
v_gene: TRBV4-1; j_gene: TRBJ2-7; abundance: -; d_gene: -; CDR3nt: TGCGCCAGCAGCCAAGTCCTAACCGGCCCCCTTAGCCGCTACGAGCAGTACTTC; CDR3aa: CASSQVLTGPLSRYEQYF
v_gene: TRBV27; j_gene: TRBJ1-4; abundance: -; d_gene: -; CDR3nt: TGTGCCAGCAGTTCCTCCCGGGACACCTCAACTAATGAAAAACTGTTTTTT; CDR3aa: CASSSSRDTSTNEKLFF
v_gene: TRBV3-1/TRBV3-2; j_gene: TRBJ2-7; abundance: -; d_gene: TRBD2; CDR3nt: TGTGCCAGCAGCCTAGCGGGACTAGCGGCCTACGAGCAGTACTTC; CDR3aa: CASSLAGLAAYEQYF
v_gene: TRBV6-5; j_gene: TRBJ2-5; abundance: once; d_gene: -; CDR3nt: TGTGCCAGCAGTTTCAAACAGGGTTCAGAGACCCAGTACTTC; CDR3aa: CASSFKQGSETQYF
v_gene: TRBV28; j_gene: TRBJ2-1; abundance: -; d_gene: -; CDR3nt: TGTGCCAGCAGTTTATTCGCCTACAATGAGCAGTTCTTC; CDR3aa: CASSLFAYNEQFF
v_gene: TRBV7-9; j_gene: TRBJ2-7; abundance: once; d_gene: -; CDR3nt: TGTGCCAGCAGCTTCTCTCCGGGGAGGTACGAGCAGTACTTC; CDR3aa: CASSFSPGRYEQYF
v_gene: TRBV28; j_gene: TRBJ2-2; abundance: -; d_gene: TRBD2; CDR3nt: TGTGCCAGCAGTCCCAGGATAGCGGGAGATCAAACCGGGGAGCTGTTTTTT; CDR3aa: CASSPRIAGDQTGELFF
v_gene: TRBV5-1; j_gene: TRBJ2-5; abundance: -; d_gene: TRBD2; CDR3nt: TGCGCCAGCAGCTTCGGACTAGCGGGGCGGGAGACCCAGTACTTC; CDR3aa: CASSFGLAGRETQYF